These T cell receptor beta chains were read from a single sample in a study of cytomegalovirus exposure and HLA in healthy donors. Produced via immunoSEQ multiplex PCR; TCRdb's table is partial and in-frame only. The sample consists of 95,000 to 150,000 clones, over 80% of them appearing once. Source material: PBMCs. These receptors were taken from a man aged 25-45 years in good health and CMV-seronegative. Each CDR3 is given with its conserved first and last residue. D genes are given only for firm matches. The size field is filled for only some rows; it gives once, few, many or a size class.

J,D,size,V,DNA,CDR3
TRBJ2-6,NA,NA,TRBV28,TGTGCCAGCAGTTCCCCCTCGGGGATGGGGGCCAACGTCCTGACTTTC,CASSSPSGMGANVLTF
TRBJ1-2,NA,NA,TRBV7-9,TGTGCCAGCATCTCAGCTATCTCTTCCGGCTACACCTTC,CASISAISSGYTF
TRBJ2-7,TRBD1,NA,TRBV4-3,TGCGCCAGCAGCCATCGGGACAGGGGAAGCTACGAGCAGTACTTC,CASSHRDRGSYEQYF
TRBJ2-1,NA,once,TRBV7-2,TGTGCCAGCAGCTTAGCAGCGGTCTACAATGAGCAGTTCTTC,CASSLAAVYNEQFF
TRBJ2-3,TRBD2,NA,TRBV5-1,TGCGCCAGCTGGACTAGCGGATTTACAGATACGCAGTATTTT,CASWTSGFTDTQYF
TRBJ2-6,NA,NA,TRBV5-1,TGCGCCAGCAGCTTGGGGACAGCTGGGGCCAACGGCCTGACTTTC,CASSLGTAGANGLTF
TRBJ2-7,NA,NA,TRBV18,TGTGCCAGCTCCCCACCCGGGACACCGATCTACGAGCAGTACTTC,CASSPPGTPIYEQYF
TRBJ2-7,TRBD1,NA,TRBV11-3,TGTGCCAGCAGCTTTTCTGGGACAGCCTCCTACGAGCAGTACTTC,CASSFSGTASYEQYF
TRBJ1-5,NA,NA,TRBV7-2,TGTGCCAGCAGCCTCGGGACTCCTCCCCAGCATTTT,CASSLGTPPQHF
TRBJ2-3,NA,NA,TRBV9,TGTGCCAGCAGCGCCGGGACAATTTTCACAGATACGCAGTATTTT,CASSAGTIFTDTQYF
TRBJ1-2,NA,NA,TRBV28,TGTGCCAGCAGTGAAACGCTCGACAGACTCTATGGCTACACCTTC,CASSETLDRLYGYTF
TRBJ2-5,TRBD2,NA,TRBV9,TGTGCCAGCAGCGTAACTCCCGGACTAGCTGAAGAGACCCAGTACTTC,CASSVTPGLAEETQYF
TRBJ2-7,TRBD1,NA,TRBV2,TGTGCCACCCGACCTTCCCGAATGGACAGGAACCACGAGCAGTACTTC,CATRPSRMDRNHEQYF
TRBJ1-4,TRBD1,once,TRBV9,TGTGCCAGCAGCGCCGGGACAGCCAGGGCGGGGGAAAAACTGTTTTTT,CASSAGTARAGEKLFF
TRBJ2-1,NA,NA,TRBV7-6,TGTGCCAGCAGCTTAGCGGGGGCCGGGTACAATGAGCAGTTCTTC,CASSLAGAGYNEQFF
TRBJ1-6,TRBD1,NA,TRBV6-1,TGTGCCAGCAGAACGACAGGGGGCGTAGGATCACCCCTCCACTTT,CASRTTGGVGSPLHF
TRBJ2-4,TRBD2,NA,TRBV5-4,TGTGCCAGCAGTACAGCGGGGGTCAAAAACATTCAGTACTTC,CASSTAGVKNIQYF
TRBJ1-1,NA,NA,TRBV10-1,TGCGCCAGCAGGGCAGTACCGAACACTGAAGCTTTCTTT,CASRAVPNTEAFF
TRBJ2-2,NA,once,TRBV7-9,TGTGCCAGCAGCCCACGGACTACCCAAGGCACCGGGGAGCTGTTTTTT,CASSPRTTQGTGELFF
TRBJ2-1,TRBD1,NA,TRBV5-4,TGTGCCAGCAGCTCCGGACAGGGGGGTTACAATGAGCAGTTCTTC,CASSSGQGGYNEQFF
TRBJ2-2,NA,NA,TRBV5-1,TGCGCCAGCAGCTACTCAGGGGAGAACACCGGGGAGCTGTTTTTT,CASSYSGENTGELFF
TRBJ1-4,NA,NA,TRBV28,TGTGCCAGCAGTTTGTTCATCGTCGGGGTGAAACTGTTTTTT,CASSLFIVGVKLFF
TRBJ2-2,TRBD1,NA,TRBV6-1,TGTGCCAGTAGTGAAGACAGGGGGGGGAGGCGGACCGGGGAGCTGTTTTTT,CASSEDRGGRRTGELFF
TRBJ2-7,TRBD2,few,TRBV9,TGTGCCAGCAGCGTAGCCCCGGTAACTAGCGGGGGCCATTCCTACGAGCAGTACTTC,CASSVAPVTSGGHSYEQYF